This entry describes one T cell receptor (beta chain). Antigen: not known. The sample is drawn from a study of identical twins' blood T cells. The study, taken as a whole, reports: Twin similarity might stem from environmental factors, not only genetics.

Germline V lookup: CDR1 DFQATT, CDR2 SNEGSKA (reference sequence). The CDR3 is made up of 16 amino acids. Trimming pared 0 bases from V and 7 bases from J, leaving 18 bases between. TCRdb analysed the 5' RACE reads with MiXCR anew, one entry per CDR3 protein. The repertoire consists of hundreds of thousands of distinct CDR3 sequences, with over 25% occurring once and the leading ten covering about 6%. The receptor was isolated from a woman aged 18 to 49 in good health. Sequencing used PBMCs. J is TRBJ2-2 and V is TRBV20-1; possible D gene TRBD2, 5 bases. CDR3 DNA sequence: TGCAGTGCTAGAGACGGTAGCGTCAGTTTACGCGGGGAGCTGTTTTTT. As protein: CSARDGSVSLRGELFF.